This T cell receptor beta chain came from a study of cytomegalovirus exposure and HLA in healthy donors. Study overall: Researchers found that roughly 77% of 398 genotyped donors fell within the Caucasian-associated ancestry cluster.

Study-wide points: Associated with HLA alleles at 0.05 false discovery rate in a later analysis were about 17,000 TCR beta sequences. CMV serostatus stood as the only immune exposure information on hand.

The donors, nominally healthy at sampling, likely had unrecorded immune exposures. With regard to this clone: Its antigen is unknown.

With 60 Vbeta and 13 Jbeta primers, the PCR was carried out. Data came from immunoSEQ multiplex PCR; TCRdb stores just in-frame clones and leaves some out. The sample yields around 120,000 clones, under 90% seen once. Sequenced: PBMCs. The TCR was taken from a female donor in good health and CMV-seropositive.

In DNA, the CDR3 is TGTGCCAGCAGCTTAGTACCGGGGGGCGCGGGTACTGAAGCTTTCTTT. Translation: CASSLVPGGAGTEAFF. The rearrangement joins TRBV7-6 to TRBJ1-1, with D possibly matching TRBD1 (6 bases). CDR1 and CDR2 from the germline V gene are SGHVS and FNYEAQ. CDR3 length equals 16 residues. Trimming cost V 1 base and J 5 bases, with 17 bases left between them.